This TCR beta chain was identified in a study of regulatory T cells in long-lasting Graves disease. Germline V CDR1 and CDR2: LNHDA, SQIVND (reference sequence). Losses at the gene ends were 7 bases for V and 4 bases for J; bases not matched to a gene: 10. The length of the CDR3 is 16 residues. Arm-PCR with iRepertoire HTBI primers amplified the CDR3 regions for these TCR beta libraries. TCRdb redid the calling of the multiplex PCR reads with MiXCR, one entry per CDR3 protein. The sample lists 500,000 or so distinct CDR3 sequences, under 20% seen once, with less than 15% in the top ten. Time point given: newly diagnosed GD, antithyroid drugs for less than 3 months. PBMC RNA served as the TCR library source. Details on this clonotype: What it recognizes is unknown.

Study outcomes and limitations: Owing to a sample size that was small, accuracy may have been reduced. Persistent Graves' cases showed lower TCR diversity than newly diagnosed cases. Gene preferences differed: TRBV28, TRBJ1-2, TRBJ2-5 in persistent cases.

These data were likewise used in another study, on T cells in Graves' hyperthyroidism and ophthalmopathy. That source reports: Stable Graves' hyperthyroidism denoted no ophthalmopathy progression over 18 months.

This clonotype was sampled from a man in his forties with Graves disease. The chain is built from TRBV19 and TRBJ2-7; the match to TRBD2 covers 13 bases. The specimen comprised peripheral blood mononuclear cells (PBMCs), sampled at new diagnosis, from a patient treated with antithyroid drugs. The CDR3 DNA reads TGTGCCAGTACCCCTGCCCGGACTAGCGGGAGTTACGAGCAGTACTTC. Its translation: CASTPARTSGSYEQYF.